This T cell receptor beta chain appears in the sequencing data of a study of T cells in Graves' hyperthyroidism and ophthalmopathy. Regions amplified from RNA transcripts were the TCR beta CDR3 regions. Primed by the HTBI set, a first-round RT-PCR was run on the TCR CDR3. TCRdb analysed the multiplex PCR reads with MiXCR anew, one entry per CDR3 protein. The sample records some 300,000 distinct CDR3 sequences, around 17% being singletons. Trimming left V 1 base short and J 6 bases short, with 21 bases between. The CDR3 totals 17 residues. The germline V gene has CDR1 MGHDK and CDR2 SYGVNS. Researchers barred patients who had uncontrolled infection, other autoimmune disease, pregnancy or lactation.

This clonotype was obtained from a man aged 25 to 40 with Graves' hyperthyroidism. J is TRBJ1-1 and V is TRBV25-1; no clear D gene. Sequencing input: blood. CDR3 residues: CASSELKAGWKGAEAFF. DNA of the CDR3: TGTGCCAGCAGTGAATTGAAGGCAGGATGGAAAGGCGCTGAAGCTTTCTTT.